This entry lists 3 T cell receptor beta chains sequenced from one sample in a study of cytomegalovirus exposure and HLA in healthy donors. Researchers ran the PCR with 60 Vbeta and 13 Jbeta primers. TCRdb's copy holds only in-frame clones and misses some; the assay was immunoSEQ multiplex PCR. The sample lists about 150,000 clones, roughly 63% occurring once. Sequenced input: PBMCs. The receptors were gathered from a woman aged 55-75 years in good health and CMV-seropositive.

The chain has TRBV6-5 and TRBJ2-3, with D perhaps TRBD1 (6 bases). Trimming left V 2 bases short and J 0 bases short, with 9 bases between. In germline, CDR1 is MNHEY, CDR2 SVGAGI. CDR3 length equals 15 residues. The CDR3 region is CASSYGGPSTDTQYF. The DNA of the CDR3 is TGTGCCAGCAGTTACGGGGGCCCGAGCACAGATACGCAGTATTTT.

This chain uses TRBV5-1 with TRBJ2-2; 11 nucleotides align to TRBD1. The CDR3 consists of 15 residues. Germline-derived CDR1 and CDR2 are SGHRS and YFSETQ. Trimming took 7 bases from V and 3 from J; bases not matched to a gene: 5. CDR3 bases: TGCGCCAGCCATGAGGGACAGGGGGACACCGGGGAGCTGTTTTTT. It is translated as CASHEGQGDTGELFF.

This chain links TRBV7-2 with TRBJ2-7; the match to TRBD2 covers 13 bases. The CDR3 covers 17 residues. V was pared by 4 bases and J by 3 bases, with 9 bases of the junction left unmatched. Germline assignment: CDR1 SGHTA and CDR2 FQGNSA. CDR3 nucleotide sequence: TGTGCCAGCAGCTCCGGACTAGCGGGAGACTCAATCTACGAGCAGTACTTC. This translates into CASSSGLAGDSIYEQYF.